Listed below are T cell receptor beta chains from one sample, sequenced in a study of blood T cell repertoires in COVID-19. Assay: immunoSEQ multiplex PCR; the TCRdb copy retains only in-frame clones and omits some. The repertoire holds about 300,000 clones, with just over 85% as singletons. The specimen was PBMCs or T cells enriched from blood (not recorded which). Receptors were obtained from a man younger than 45 who had recovered from COVID-19. Each CDR3 is given with its conserved first and last residue. D genes are given only for firm matches. Size tells how often a clone was seen (once, few, many) or the class of an expanded clone, and some rows leave it out.

len	d_gene	v_gene	j_gene	abundance	CDR3nt	CDR3aa
14	-	TRBV4-1	TRBJ1-1	few	TGCGCCAGCAGCCAAGAAGGTTGGGACTTTGAAGCTTTCTTT	CASSQEGWDFEAFF
15	-	TRBV9	TRBJ2-3	-	TGTGCCAGCAGCGTACGAGGGAGCGGTGTAGATACGCAGTATTTT	CASSVRGSGVDTQYF
16	TRBD1	TRBV19	TRBJ2-2	-	TGTGCCAGTAGTACGGACAGGTATACGAACACCGGGGAGCTGTTTTTT	CASSTDRYTNTGELFF
15	TRBD2	TRBV24-1	TRBJ2-1	-	TGTGCCACCAGTGATTCCGGGACTAGGGGGAATGAGCAGTTCTTC	CATSDSGTRGNEQFF
10	-	TRBV2	TRBJ1-1	-	TGTGCCAACCAGGCGACGTGGGCTTTCTTT	CANQATWAFF
15	TRBD1	TRBV5-1	TRBJ1-2	-	TGCGCCAGCAGCTCCAGGACAGGGGGAAGGAATGGCTACACCTTC	CASSSRTGGRNGYTF
14	-	TRBV6-2/TRBV6-3	TRBJ2-1	-	TGTGCCAGCAGTTCGCATAGCGGATTCAATGAGCAGTTCTTC	CASSSHSGFNEQFF
14	-	TRBV5-6	TRBJ1-3	-	TGTGCCAGCAGCTTGAACAGAATTGGAAACACCATATATTTT	CASSLNRIGNTIYF
15	-	TRBV19	TRBJ2-3	-	TGTGCCAGTAGTATGAGACTAGTCAGCACAGATACGCAGTATTTT	CASSMRLVSTDTQYF
14	-	TRBV25-1	TRBJ2-2	-	TGTGCCAGCAGTGACCCAGGGGCGACCCGGGAGCTGTTTTTT	CASSDPGATRELFF
13	TRBD1	TRBV30	TRBJ2-7	-	TGTGCCTGGCGCCCTGACAGGGGGTACGAGCAGTACTTC	CAWRPDRGYEQYF
14	-	TRBV7-9	TRBJ1-2	once	TGTGCCAGCAGCTTAGAGTCCCGGCGAGGGGGCTACACCTTC	CASSLESRRGGYTF
13	-	TRBV30	TRBJ1-2	few	TGTGCCTGGAGTGTAGACAGCAACTATGGCTACACCTTC	CAWSVDSNYGYTF
17	TRBD1	TRBV19	TRBJ1-2	-	TGTGCCAGTAGGCGGCAAACAGGGGAAGTAATGAGCTATGGCTACACCTTC	CASRRQTGEVMSYGYTF
13	TRBD1	TRBV6-5	TRBJ1-2	-	TGTGCCAGCAGCCCCGACAGGGGGCGCGGCTACACCTTC	CASSPDRGRGYTF
15	TRBD2	TRBV29-1	TRBJ2-7	-	TGCAGCGTTGCATCGCCCAGCGGGAGGGCCTACGAGCAGTACTTC	CSVASPSGRAYEQYF
14	-	TRBV5-6	TRBJ1-5	-	TGTGCCAGCAGCTCTGTTCAGGGTGCGTCGCCCCAGCATTTT	CASSSVQGASPQHF
14	-	TRBV5-1	TRBJ1-2	-	TGCGCCAGCAGCTTAACCCCTTTCGGAGGCGGCTACACCTTC	CASSLTPFGGGYTF
14	-	TRBV6-6	TRBJ2-3	-	TGTGCCAGCAGCCTACAGGGGGGGAGGGATACGCAGTATTTT	CASSLQGGRDTQYF
16	TRBD1	TRBV10-3	TRBJ1-2	few	TGTGCCATCAGTGAGTCCCCGGGACAGAGGACTTATGGCTACACCTTC	CAISESPGQRTYGYTF
11	-	TRBV20-1	TRBJ2-3	-	TGCAGTGCTAGGTGGAGCGATACGCAGTATTTT	CSARWSDTQYF
15	TRBD1	TRBV10-2	TRBJ2-7	-	TGCGCCAGCAGACCTACGGGACAGGGGGCCTACGAGCAGTACTTC	CASRPTGQGAYEQYF
15	TRBD1	TRBV18	TRBJ1-5	-	TGTGCCAGCTCAACCGGACAGGGGGCTGGTCAGCCCCAGCATTTT	CASSTGQGAGQPQHF
17	TRBD1	TRBV30	TRBJ2-1	-	TGTGCCTGGAGTGTCTCTCGGGGCAGGGGGACCTACAATGAGCAGTTCTTC	CAWSVSRGRGTYNEQFF
16	TRBD1	TRBV7-6	TRBJ1-2	-	TGTGCCAGCAGCTCCCCTTTCGACAGGGGGCTCTATGGCTACACCTTC	CASSSPFDRGLYGYTF
16	TRBD2	TRBV12-5	TRBJ2-5	-	TGTGCTAGTGGTTTGGGTGTGGCGGGAGTGGGAGAGACCCAGTACTTC	CASGLGVAGVGETQYF